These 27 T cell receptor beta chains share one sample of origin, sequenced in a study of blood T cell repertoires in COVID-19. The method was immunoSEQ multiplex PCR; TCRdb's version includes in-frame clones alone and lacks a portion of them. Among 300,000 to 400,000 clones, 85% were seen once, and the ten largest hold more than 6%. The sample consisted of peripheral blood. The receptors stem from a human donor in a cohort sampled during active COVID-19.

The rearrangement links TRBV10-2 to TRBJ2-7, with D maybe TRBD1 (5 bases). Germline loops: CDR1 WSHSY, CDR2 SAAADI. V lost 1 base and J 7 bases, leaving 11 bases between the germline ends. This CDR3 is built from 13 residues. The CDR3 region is CASSEFRKGEQYF. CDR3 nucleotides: TGCGCCAGCAGTGAGTTCAGGAAGGGGGAGCAGTACTTC.

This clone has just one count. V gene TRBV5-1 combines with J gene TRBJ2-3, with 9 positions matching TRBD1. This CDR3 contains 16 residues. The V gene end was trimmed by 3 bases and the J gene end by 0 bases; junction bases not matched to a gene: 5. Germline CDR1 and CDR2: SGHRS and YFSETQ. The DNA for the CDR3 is TGCGCCAGCAGCTATAACGGACAGGGGAGCACAGATACGCAGTATTTT. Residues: CASSYNGQGSTDTQYF.

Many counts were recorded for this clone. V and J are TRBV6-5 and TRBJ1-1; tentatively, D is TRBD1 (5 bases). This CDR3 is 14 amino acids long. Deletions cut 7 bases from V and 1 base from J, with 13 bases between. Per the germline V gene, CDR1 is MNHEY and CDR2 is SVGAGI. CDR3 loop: CASTLTGSNTEAFF. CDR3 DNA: TGTGCCAGCACCCTCACAGGATCGAACACTGAAGCTTTCTTT.

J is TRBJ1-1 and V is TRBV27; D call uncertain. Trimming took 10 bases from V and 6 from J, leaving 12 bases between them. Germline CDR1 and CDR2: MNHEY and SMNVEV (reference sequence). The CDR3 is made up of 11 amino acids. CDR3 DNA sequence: TGTGCCACCTTCCGGGGTTCTGAAGCTTTCTTT. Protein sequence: CATFRGSEAFF.

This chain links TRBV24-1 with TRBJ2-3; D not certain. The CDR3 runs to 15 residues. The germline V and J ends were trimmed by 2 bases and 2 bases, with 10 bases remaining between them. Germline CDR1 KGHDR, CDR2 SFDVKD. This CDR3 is CATSDSQTLTDTQYF. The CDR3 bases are TGTGCCACCAGTGATTCCCAGACACTCACAGATACGCAGTATTTT.

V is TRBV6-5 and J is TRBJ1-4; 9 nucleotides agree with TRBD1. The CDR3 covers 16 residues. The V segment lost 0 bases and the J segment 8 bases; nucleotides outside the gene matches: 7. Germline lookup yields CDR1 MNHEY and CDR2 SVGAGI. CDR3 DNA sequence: TGTGCCAGCAGTTACTCGCCCGGGACAGGGAGGGAAAAACTGTTTTTT. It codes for CASSYSPGTGREKLFF.

The chain's CDR3 is CASSEHWTSGYNEQFF. CDR3 nucleotide sequence: TGTGCCAGCAGCGAACATTGGACTAGCGGTTACAATGAGCAGTTCTTC. This chain connects TRBV14 to TRBJ2-1; 10 positions match TRBD2. Germline values: CDR1 SGHDN, CDR2 FVKESK. V was clipped by 5 bases and J by 4 bases; unmatched bases: 8. The CDR3 sequence is 16 residues long.

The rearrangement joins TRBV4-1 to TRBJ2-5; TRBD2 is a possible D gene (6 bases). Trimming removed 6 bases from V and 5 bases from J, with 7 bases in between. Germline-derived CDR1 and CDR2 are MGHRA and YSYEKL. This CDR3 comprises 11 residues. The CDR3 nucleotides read TGCGCCAGCAGAGGGAGGGAGACCCAGTACTTC. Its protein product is CASRGRETQYF.

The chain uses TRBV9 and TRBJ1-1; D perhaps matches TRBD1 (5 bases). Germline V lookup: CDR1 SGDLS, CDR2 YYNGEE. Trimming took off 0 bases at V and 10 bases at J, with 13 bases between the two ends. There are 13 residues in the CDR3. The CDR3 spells CASSVEAGRRAFF. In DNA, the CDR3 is TGTGCCAGCAGCGTAGAAGCAGGGCGGCGAGCTTTCTTT.

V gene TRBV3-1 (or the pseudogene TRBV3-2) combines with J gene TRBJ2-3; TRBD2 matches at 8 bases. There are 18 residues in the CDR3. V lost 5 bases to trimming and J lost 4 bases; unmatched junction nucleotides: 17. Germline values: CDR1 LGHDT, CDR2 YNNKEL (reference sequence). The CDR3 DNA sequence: TGTGCCAGCAGCTCGCGGCTAGCGGGTTCGAAGATGGCAGATACGCAGTATTTT. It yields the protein CASSSRLAGSKMADTQYF.

CDR3 sequence (DNA): TGTGCCAGTAGTGGCCGGGTTCGGAACACTGAAGCTTTCTTT. It codes for CASSGRVRNTEAFF. The chain carries TRBV19 and TRBJ1-1; the D is unclear. CDR3 length: 14 amino acids. CDR1 LNHDA and CDR2 SQIVND come from the germline V gene (reference sequence). The V and J ends lost 5 bases and 1 base respectively, with 11 bases between them. Full variable domain (outside the CDR3, taken from reference TRBV19 and TRBJ1-1): DGGITQSPKYLFRKEGQNVTLSCEQNLNHDAMYWYRQDPGQGLRLIYYSQIVNDFQKGDIAEGYSVSREKKESFPLTVTSAQKNPTAFYLCASSGRVRNTEAFFGQGTRLTVV.

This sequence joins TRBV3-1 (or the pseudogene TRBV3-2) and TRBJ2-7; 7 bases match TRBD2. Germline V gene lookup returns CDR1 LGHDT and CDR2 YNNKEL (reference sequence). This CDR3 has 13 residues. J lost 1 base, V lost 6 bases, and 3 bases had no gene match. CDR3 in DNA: TGTGCCAGCAGACTGGGACTATCCTACGAGCAGTACTTC. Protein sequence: CASRLGLSYEQYF.

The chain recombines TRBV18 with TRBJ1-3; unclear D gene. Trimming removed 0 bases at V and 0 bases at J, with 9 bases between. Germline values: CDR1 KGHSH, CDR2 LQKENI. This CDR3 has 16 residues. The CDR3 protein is CASSPPPRSSGNTIYF. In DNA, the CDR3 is TGTGCCAGCTCACCACCTCCGAGGAGCTCTGGAAACACCATATATTTT.

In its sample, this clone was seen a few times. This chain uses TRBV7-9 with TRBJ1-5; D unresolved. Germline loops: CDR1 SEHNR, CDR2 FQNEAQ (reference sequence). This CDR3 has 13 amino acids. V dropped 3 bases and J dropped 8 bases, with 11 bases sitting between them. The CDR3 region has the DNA TGTGCCAGCAGCTTTGTGCATCAGGAGCCCCAGCATTTT. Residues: CASSFVHQEPQHF.

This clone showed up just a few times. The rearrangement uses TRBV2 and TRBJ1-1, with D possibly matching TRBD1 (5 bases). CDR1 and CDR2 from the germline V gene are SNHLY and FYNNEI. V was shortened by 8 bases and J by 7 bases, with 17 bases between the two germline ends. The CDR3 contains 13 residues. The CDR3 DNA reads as TGTGCCAGCGGGGGGTCGGGGGATCTTGAAGCTTTCTTT. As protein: CASGGSGDLEAFF.

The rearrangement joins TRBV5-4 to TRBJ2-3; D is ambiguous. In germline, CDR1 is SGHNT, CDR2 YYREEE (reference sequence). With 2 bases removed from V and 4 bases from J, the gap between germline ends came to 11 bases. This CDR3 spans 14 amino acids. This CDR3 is CASSLLAGADTQYF. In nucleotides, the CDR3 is TGTGCCAGCAGCTTATTGGCAGGCGCAGATACGCAGTATTTT.

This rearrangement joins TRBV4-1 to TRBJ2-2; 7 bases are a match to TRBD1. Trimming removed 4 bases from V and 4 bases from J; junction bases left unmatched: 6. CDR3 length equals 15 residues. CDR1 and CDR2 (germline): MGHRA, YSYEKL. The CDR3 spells CASSLQGLGTGELFF. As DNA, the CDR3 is TGCGCCAGCAGCCTACAGGGGCTTGGCACCGGGGAGCTGTTTTTT.

This CDR3 is CASTGGGDQPQHF. DNA of the CDR3: TGTGCCAGCACCGGGGGTGGAGATCAGCCCCAGCATTTT. The gene calls are TRBV2 and TRBJ1-5; TRBD1 might be the D (5 bases). Per the germline V gene, CDR1 is SNHLY and CDR2 is FYNNEI. This CDR3 region has 13 residues. Trimming took 7 bases from V and 5 from J, leaving 12 bases between them. The full variable domain, with the rest looked up from reference TRBV2 and TRBJ1-5, is EPEVTQTPSHQVTQMGQEVILRCVPISNHLYFYWYRQILGQKVEFLVSFYNNEISEKSEIFDDQFSVERPDGSNFTLKIRSTKLEDSAMYFCASTGGGDQPQHFGDGTRLSIL.

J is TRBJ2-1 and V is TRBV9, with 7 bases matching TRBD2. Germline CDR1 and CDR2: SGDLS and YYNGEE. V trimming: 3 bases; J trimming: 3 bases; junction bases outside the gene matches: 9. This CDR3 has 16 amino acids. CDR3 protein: CASSGGMGDYYNEQFF. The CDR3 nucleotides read TGTGCCAGCAGCGGGGGGATGGGGGACTACTACAATGAGCAGTTCTTC.

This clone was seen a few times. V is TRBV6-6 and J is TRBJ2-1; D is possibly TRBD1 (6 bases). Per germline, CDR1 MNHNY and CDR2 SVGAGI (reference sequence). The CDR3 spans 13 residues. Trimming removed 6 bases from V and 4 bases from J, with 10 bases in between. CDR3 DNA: TGTGCCAGCAGGCCCGGACAGTACAATGAGCAGTTCTTC. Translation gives CASRPGQYNEQFF.

CDR3 nucleotides: TGCGCCAGCAGCCGGACAGGGGCGGGCTATGGCTACACCTTC. Translation gives CASSRTGAGYGYTF. The V and J genes are TRBV5-1 and TRBJ1-2; 9 nucleotides match TRBD1. The germline V gene has CDR1 SGHRS and CDR2 YFSETQ. Trimming removed 4 bases from V and 4 bases from J; junction bases left unmatched: 5. CDR3 length: 14 residues.

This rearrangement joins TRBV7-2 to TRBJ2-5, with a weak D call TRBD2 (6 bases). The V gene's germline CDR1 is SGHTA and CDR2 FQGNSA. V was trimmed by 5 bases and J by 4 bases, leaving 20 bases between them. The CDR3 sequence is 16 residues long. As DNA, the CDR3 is TGTGCCAGCAGCCCCTTGGGCGGGGACTTGGTAGAGACCCAGTACTTC. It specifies CASSPLGGDLVETQYF.

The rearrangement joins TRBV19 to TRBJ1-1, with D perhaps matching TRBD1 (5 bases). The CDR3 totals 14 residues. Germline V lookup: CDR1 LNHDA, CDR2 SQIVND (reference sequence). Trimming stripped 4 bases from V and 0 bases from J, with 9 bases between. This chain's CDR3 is CASSRQGMNTEAFF. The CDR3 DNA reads TGTGCCAGTAGTAGGCAGGGCATGAACACTGAAGCTTTCTTT.

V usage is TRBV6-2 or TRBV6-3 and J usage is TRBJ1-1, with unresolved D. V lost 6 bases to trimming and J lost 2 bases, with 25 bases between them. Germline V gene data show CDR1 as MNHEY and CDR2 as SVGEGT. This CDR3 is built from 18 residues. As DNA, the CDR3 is TGTGCCAGCAGCAGATCGGGGTTTCGAGTTACTGCTAACACTGAAGCTTTCTTT. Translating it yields CASSRSGFRVTANTEAFF.

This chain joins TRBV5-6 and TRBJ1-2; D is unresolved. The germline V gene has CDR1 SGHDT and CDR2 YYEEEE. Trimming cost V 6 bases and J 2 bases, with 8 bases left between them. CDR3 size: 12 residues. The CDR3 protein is CASTYRNYGYTF. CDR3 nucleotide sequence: TGTGCCAGCACCTACAGAAACTATGGCTACACCTTC.

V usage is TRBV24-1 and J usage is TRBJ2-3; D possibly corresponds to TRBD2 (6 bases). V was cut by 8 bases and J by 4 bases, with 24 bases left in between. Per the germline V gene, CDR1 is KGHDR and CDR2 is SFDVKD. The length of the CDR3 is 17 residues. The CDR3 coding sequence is TGTGCCACCAATCGCGGTTCGGGGGAAAGAGGGGCAGATACGCAGTATTTT. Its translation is CATNRGSGERGADTQYF.

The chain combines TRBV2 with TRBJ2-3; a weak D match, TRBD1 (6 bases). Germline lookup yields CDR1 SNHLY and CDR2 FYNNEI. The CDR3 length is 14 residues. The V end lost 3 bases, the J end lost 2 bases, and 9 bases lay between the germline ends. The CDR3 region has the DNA TGTGCCAGCAGTGAGGACAGAATCACAGATACGCAGTATTTT. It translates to CASSEDRITDTQYF. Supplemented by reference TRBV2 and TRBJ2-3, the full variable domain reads EPEVTQTPSHQVTQMGQEVILRCVPISNHLYFYWYRQILGQKVEFLVSFYNNEISEKSEIFDDQFSVERPDGSNFTLKIRSTKLEDSAMYFCASSEDRITDTQYFGPGTRLTVL.